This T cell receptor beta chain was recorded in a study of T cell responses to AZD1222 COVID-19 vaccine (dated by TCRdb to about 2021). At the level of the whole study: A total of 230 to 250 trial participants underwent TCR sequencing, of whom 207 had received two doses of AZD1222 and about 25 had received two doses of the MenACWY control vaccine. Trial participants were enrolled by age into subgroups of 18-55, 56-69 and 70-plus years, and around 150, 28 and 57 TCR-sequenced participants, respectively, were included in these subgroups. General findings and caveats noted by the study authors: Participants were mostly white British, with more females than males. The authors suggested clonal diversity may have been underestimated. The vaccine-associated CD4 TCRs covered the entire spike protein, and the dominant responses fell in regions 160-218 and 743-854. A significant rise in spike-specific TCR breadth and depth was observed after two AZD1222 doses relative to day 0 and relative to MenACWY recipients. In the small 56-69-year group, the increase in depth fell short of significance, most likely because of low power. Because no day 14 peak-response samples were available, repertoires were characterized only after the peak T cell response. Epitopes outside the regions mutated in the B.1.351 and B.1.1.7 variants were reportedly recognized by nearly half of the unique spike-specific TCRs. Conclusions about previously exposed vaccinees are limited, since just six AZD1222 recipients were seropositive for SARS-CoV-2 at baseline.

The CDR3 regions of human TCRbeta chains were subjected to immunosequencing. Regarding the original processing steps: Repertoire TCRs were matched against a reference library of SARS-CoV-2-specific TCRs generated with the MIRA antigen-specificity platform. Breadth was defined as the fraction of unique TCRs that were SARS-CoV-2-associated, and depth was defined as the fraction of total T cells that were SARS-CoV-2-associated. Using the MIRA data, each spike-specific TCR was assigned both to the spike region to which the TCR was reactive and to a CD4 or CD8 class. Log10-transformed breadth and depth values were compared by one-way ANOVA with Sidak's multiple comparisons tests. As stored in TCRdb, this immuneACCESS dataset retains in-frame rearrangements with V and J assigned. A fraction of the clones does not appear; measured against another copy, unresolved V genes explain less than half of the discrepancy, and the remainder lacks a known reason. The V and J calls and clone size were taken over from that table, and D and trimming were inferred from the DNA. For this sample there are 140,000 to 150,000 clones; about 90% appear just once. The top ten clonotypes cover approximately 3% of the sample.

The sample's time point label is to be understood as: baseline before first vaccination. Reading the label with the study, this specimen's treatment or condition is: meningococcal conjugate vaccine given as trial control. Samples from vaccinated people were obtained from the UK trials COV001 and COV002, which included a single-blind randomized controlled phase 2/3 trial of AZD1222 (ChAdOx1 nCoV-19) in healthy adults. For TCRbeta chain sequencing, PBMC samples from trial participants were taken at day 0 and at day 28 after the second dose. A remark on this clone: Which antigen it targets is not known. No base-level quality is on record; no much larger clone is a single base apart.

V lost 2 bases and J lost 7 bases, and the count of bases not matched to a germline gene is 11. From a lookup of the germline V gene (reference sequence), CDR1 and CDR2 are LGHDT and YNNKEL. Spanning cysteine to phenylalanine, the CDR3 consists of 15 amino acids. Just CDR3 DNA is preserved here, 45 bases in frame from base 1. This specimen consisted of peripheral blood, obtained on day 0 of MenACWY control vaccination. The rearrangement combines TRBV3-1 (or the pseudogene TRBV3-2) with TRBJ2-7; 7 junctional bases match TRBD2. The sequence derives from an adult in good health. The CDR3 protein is CASSQMTSSVGEQYF. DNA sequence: TGTGCCAGCAGCCAAATGACTAGCAGTGTGGGGGAGCAGTACTTC.